This T cell receptor (beta chain) was obtained from a study of shared clonotypes between healthy human individuals. Sequencing used immunoSEQ multiplex PCR; TCRdb keeps in-frame clones, though not all of them. The data hold approximately 2.5 million clones, with 93% observed a single time. This receptor was identified in a man aged 18 to 29 in good health. Some clones in this sample may be carry-over from other donors' samples. The sample comprised naive CD4+ T cells from PBMCs. The subset was: CD45RA+ positively selected.

The CDR3, as DNA: TGTGCCAGCAGAGACTCTCAGGGGTTCTATGGCTACACCTTC. Amino acid sequence: CASRDSQGFYGYTF. This sequence joins TRBV2 and TRBJ1-2; TRBD1 might be the D (6 bases). CDR3 length: 14 residues. Trimming took 6 bases from V and 4 from J, leaving 15 bases between them. CDR1 is SNHLY and CDR2 is FYNNEI in the germline V gene.